Below, 26 T cell receptor beta chains from the same sample are listed, as sequenced in a study of shared clonotypes between healthy human individuals. CD8 cells classed as naive were CD45RO-negative and positively selected for CCR7, excluding terminally differentiated effector memory CD45RA+ cells. Clones were read by immunoSEQ multiplex PCR, and TCRdb kept only the in-frame ones, dropping some. The sample consists of around 2,000,000 clones, about 95% of them appearing once. The sequencing sample was made of naive CD8+ T cells sorted from blood. Receptors originate from a man aged 18 to 35 in good health.

The sample holds one count of this clone. The chain joins TRBV4-1 to TRBJ2-7; no definite D call. CDR3 length equals 15 residues. The ends were cut back, 0 bases at V and 0 bases at J, with 9 bases in the middle. Germline V gene lookup returns CDR1 MGHRA and CDR2 YSYEKL. CDR3 bases: TGCGCCAGCAGCCAAGAGCCAGAAACCTCCTACGAGCAGTACTTC. Amino acid sequence: CASSQEPETSYEQYF.

The CDR3 here is CASSVGGVTNQPQHF. DNA for the CDR3: TGTGCCAGCAGCGTAGGGGGGGTAACGAATCAGCCCCAGCATTTT. V gene TRBV9 combines with J gene TRBJ1-5, with D possibly matching TRBD1 (5 bases). The CDR3 is 15 amino acids. Trimming shortened V by 0 bases and J by 4 bases, and 11 bases separated the two germline ends. The germline V gene encodes CDR1 SGDLS and CDR2 YYNGEE.

The gene calls are TRBV19 and TRBJ2-5; possibly TRBD2 for D (6 bases). The germline V gene encodes CDR1 LNHDA and CDR2 SQIVND (reference sequence). The V gene lost 2 bases and the J gene lost 5 bases, with 12 bases spanning the gap. CDR3 length: 14 residues. The CDR3 is CASSILGEDETQYF. As DNA, the CDR3 is TGTGCCAGTAGTATACTGGGGGAGGATGAGACCCAGTACTTC. The whole variable domain, filled in from reference TRBV19 and TRBJ2-5, reads DGGITQSPKYLFRKEGQNVTLSCEQNLNHDAMYWYRQDPGQGLRLIYYSQIVNDFQKGDIAEGYSVSREKKESFPLTVTSAQKNPTAFYLCASSILGEDETQYFGPGTRLLVL.

The rearrangement uses TRBV6-6 and TRBJ2-3; 9 bases align to TRBD2. CDR1 and CDR2 (germline): MNHNY, SVGAGI (reference sequence). The V gene end was trimmed by 7 bases and the J gene end by 1 base; junction bases not matched to a gene: 0. This CDR3 is built from 13 residues. The CDR3 DNA follows: TGTGCCAGCACTAGCGGGGGCACAGATACGCAGTATTTT. This translates into CASTSGGTDTQYF.

DNA of the CDR3: TGCAGCGTTCCCGGGACAGGGAACACTGAAGCTTTCTTT. Translated, it gives CSVPGTGNTEAFF. The chain has TRBV29-1 and TRBJ1-1; TRBD1 matches at 8 bases. Germline V gene sequence: CDR1 SQVTM, CDR2 ANQGSEA. There are 13 residues in the CDR3. The J segment lost 1 base and the V segment lost 5 bases, leaving 3 bases of the junction unmatched.

In DNA form, the CDR3 reads TGCGCCAGCAGCCAAGATTGGGCGGGGTTTTACAATGAGCAGTTCTTC. Translated, it gives CASSQDWAGFYNEQFF. The V call is TRBV4-3, the J call TRBJ2-1; D perhaps matches TRBD2 (6 bases). Germline assignment: CDR1 LGHNA and CDR2 YSLEER. V was pared by 0 bases and J by 4 bases, with 13 bases between. CDR3 length: 16 amino acids.

The chain joins TRBV9 to TRBJ2-7; 8 bases map to TRBD2. Per the germline V gene, CDR1 is SGDLS and CDR2 is YYNGEE. CDR3 length equals 14 residues. V was pared by 5 bases and J by 3 bases, with 7 bases of the junction left unmatched. This CDR3 reads CASSAGLDIYEQYF. The CDR3 DNA sequence: TGTGCCAGCAGTGCGGGACTAGATATCTACGAGCAGTACTTC.

The chain carries TRBV30 and TRBJ1-2; D unclear. V shed 5 bases and J shed 4 bases, with 17 bases lying between them. CDR3 length equals 14 residues. Germline V gene lookup returns CDR1 GTSNPN and CDR2 SVGIG (reference sequence). CDR3 DNA: TGTGCCTGGCGCTCTCCCCGTACATCCTATGGCTACACCTTC. Translating it yields CAWRSPRTSYGYTF.

In the case of this clone: This specimen includes other DNA sequences encoding the same CDR3. This chain uses TRBV9 with TRBJ2-7; D assignment may be TRBD1 or TRBD2 (5 bases each). The CDR3 runs 14 residues. Germline lookup yields CDR1 SGDLS and CDR2 YYNGEE. The V and J ends lost 2 bases and 4 bases respectively, with 13 bases between them. CDR3: CASSVGDNSYEQYF. The CDR3 DNA is TGTGCCAGCAGCGTGGGGGATAATTCATACGAGCAGTACTTC.

The V call is TRBV5-6, the J call TRBJ2-7; 8 nucleotides match TRBD1. Looked up from germline, CDR1 is SGHDT and CDR2 is YYEEEE. The trim removed 2 bases at V and 6 bases at J, leaving 10 bases unmatched. The CDR3 is 15 residues long. In DNA, the CDR3 is TGTGCCAGCAGCTTCATTTCAGGGGGCCTCGGCGAGCAGTACTTC. Protein product: CASSFISGGLGEQYF.

This chain uses TRBV6-6 with TRBJ2-2; the D is unclear. The CDR3 covers 12 residues. Germline CDR1 and CDR2: MNHNY and SVGAGI (reference sequence). The ends were cut back, 3 bases at V and 7 bases at J, with 6 bases in the middle. For the CDR3, the DNA is TGTGCCAGCAGTTATCGTATCGGGGAGCTGTTTTTT. Its translation: CASSYRIGELFF.

The chain couples TRBV9 to TRBJ1-4, with a weak D call TRBD1 (6 bases). V lost 0 bases and J 6 bases, leaving 18 bases between the germline ends. Looked up from germline, CDR1 is SGDLS and CDR2 is YYNGEE. There are 17 residues in the CDR3. The CDR3 region has the DNA TGTGCCAGCAGCGTAGAGGCTTGGGCCAGGGGTGATGAAAAACTGTTTTTT. It encodes CASSVEAWARGDEKLFF.

The genes are TRBV27 and TRBJ1-5, with TRBD1 as a possible D gene (6 bases). CDR3 length: 16 residues. The germline gives CDR1 MNHEY, CDR2 SMNVEV (reference sequence). V was cut by 3 bases and J by 6 bases, with 18 bases left in between. The DNA of the CDR3 is TGTGCCAGCAGTTTTTCGGCAGGGGAGGTTAGTCAGCCCCAGCATTTT. Encoded protein: CASSFSAGEVSQPQHF.

This clone was recorded only once. The chain is built from TRBV5-8 and TRBJ2-7, with no clear D. V was clipped by 1 base and J by 3 bases, with 5 bases between them. The CDR3 spans 12 residues. Germline V CDR1 and CDR2: SGHTS, YDEGEE. Written as DNA, the CDR3 is TGTGCCAGCAGCTTGATTTTCTACGAGCAGTACTTC. It codes for CASSLIFYEQYF.

The CDR3 coding sequence is TGTGCCAGCAGCGACAGGGGGCGCGGGACTGAAGCTTTCTTT. It codes for CASSDRGRGTEAFF. The chain joins TRBV14 to TRBJ1-1, with 10 bases that match TRBD1. Trimming cost V 5 bases and J 5 bases; bases outside gene matches: 5. This CDR3 has 14 amino acids. Germline lookup yields CDR1 SGHDN and CDR2 FVKESK. The full variable domain, completed using reference TRBV14 and TRBJ1-1, is EAGVTQFPSHSVIEKGQTVTLRCDPISGHDNLYWYRRVMGKEIKFLLHFVKESKQDESGMPNNRFLAERTGGTYSTLKVQPAELEDSGVYFCASSDRGRGTEAFFGQGTRLTVV.

This clone was picked up one time. The chain carries TRBV2 and TRBJ2-3; D remains ambiguous. The V and J ends lost 3 bases and 2 bases respectively, with 21 bases between them. CDR3 size: 18 residues. The germline gives CDR1 SNHLY, CDR2 FYNNEI. Written as DNA, the CDR3 is TGTGCCAGCAGTGACAAGCCCCCCTGGGCGGAATCCACAGATACGCAGTATTTT. As protein: CASSDKPPWAESTDTQYF.

Remarks on this clone: At one end, the junction sequence differs from germline, possibly due to a read error. The J gene is TRBJ2-7, the V gene TRBV10-1; the D call may be TRBD1 or TRBD2 (5 bases each). CDR1 is WNHNN, CDR2 SYGVQD, per germline (reference sequence). This CDR3 contains 13 residues. In DNA form, the CDR3 reads TGCGCCAGCGGTGAGGGGTCCGCTACGGAGCAGTACTTC. Residues: CASGEGSATEQYF.

This clone was seen once. This chain links TRBV30 with TRBJ2-1, with TRBD2 matching over 9 bases. The V segment lost 0 bases and the J segment 5 bases; nucleotides outside the gene matches: 5. Germline assignment: CDR1 GTSNPN and CDR2 SVGIG (reference sequence). The CDR3 consists of 15 residues. CDR3 coding DNA: TGTGCCTGGAGTGTGGCTAGCGGGGTTAACAATGAGCAGTTCTTC. Protein sequence: CAWSVASGVNNEQFF. Together with reference TRBV30 and TRBJ2-1, the CDR3 gives the full variable domain: SQTIHQWPATLVQPVGSPLSLECTVEGTSNPNLYWYRQAAGRGLQLLFYSVGIGQISSEVPQNLSASRPQDRQFILSSKKLLLSDSGFYLCAWSVASGVNNEQFFGPGTRLTVL.

CDR3 bases: TGTGCCAGCAGCTCCTACTTGGGTCCTGGAAACACCATATATTTT. Encoded protein: CASSSYLGPGNTIYF. The J gene is TRBJ1-3, the V gene TRBV7-6; D gene unclear. CDR3 length: 15 residues. The V end lost 4 bases, the J end lost 2 bases, and 12 bases lay between the germline ends. Germline-derived CDR1 and CDR2 are SGHVS and FNYEAQ. The whole variable domain, remainder taken from reference TRBV7-6 and TRBJ1-3, is GAGVSQSPRYKVTKRGQDVALRCDPISGHVSLYWYRQALGQGPEFLTYFNYEAQQDKSGLPNDRFSAERPEGSISTLTIQRTEQRDSAMYRCASSSYLGPGNTIYFGEGSWLTVV.

J is TRBJ1-6 and V is TRBV27; D is possibly TRBD1 (5 bases). The CDR3 length is 17 residues. The ends were cut back, 0 bases at V and 7 bases at J, with 16 bases in the middle. CDR1 and CDR2 (germline): MNHEY, SMNVEV (reference sequence). The CDR3 DNA reads TGTGCCAGCAGTTTATCGGCCCCGGGGGAGGGGAATTCACCCCTCCACTTT. Protein product: CASSLSAPGEGNSPLHF.

Regarding this clone: In the same sample, other DNA sequences code for this CDR3. The chain carries TRBV28 and TRBJ2-7, with D maybe TRBD1 (5 bases). Germline V gene sequence: CDR1 MDHEN, CDR2 SYDVKM. V was pared by 2 bases and J by 3 bases, with 5 bases between. The CDR3 is 12 residues long. The CDR3 here is CASSLQGYEQYF. CDR3 DNA: TGTGCCAGCAGTTTACAGGGCTACGAGCAGTACTTC. The full variable domain, in which reference TRBV28 and TRBJ2-7 provide the parts outside the CDR3, is DVKVTQSSRYLVKRTGEKVFLECVQDMDHENMFWYRQDPGLGLRLIYFSYDVKMKEKGDIPEGYSVSREKKERFSLILESASTNQTSMYLCASSLQGYEQYFGPGTRLTVT.

This chain uses TRBV6-6 with TRBJ2-5; a weak D match, TRBD2 (6 bases). The germline CDR1 and CDR2 sequences are MNHNY and SVGAGI (reference sequence). The CDR3 is 15 amino acids. The germline V and J ends were trimmed by 2 bases and 0 bases, with 10 bases remaining between them. The CDR3 spells CASSYGGEYQETQYF. The DNA for the CDR3 is TGTGCCAGCAGTTACGGCGGGGAGTACCAAGAGACCCAGTACTTC.

Of note for this clone: This same CDR3 is encoded by further DNA sequences in the sample. The chain has TRBV5-4 and TRBJ2-5; D might be TRBD2 (5 bases). Germline V gene data show CDR1 as SGHNT and CDR2 as YYREEE (reference sequence). CDR3 size: 13 residues. Trimming pared 0 bases from V and 3 bases from J, leaving 6 bases between. DNA for the CDR3: TGTGCCAGCAGCTTGGTGGGAGAAGAGACCCAGTACTTC. Residues: CASSLVGEETQYF.

This rearrangement joins TRBV5-1 to TRBJ2-2; TRBD2 might be the D (5 bases). Germline CDR1 SGHRS, CDR2 YFSETQ. Trimming shortened V by 2 bases and J by 3 bases, and 14 bases separated the two germline ends. The CDR3 runs 16 residues. CDR3 sequence: CASSFGPSGDTGELFF. CDR3 coding DNA: TGCGCCAGCAGCTTTGGCCCTTCCGGGGACACCGGGGAGCTGTTTTTT.

This clone was detected a few times. This sequence joins TRBV6-1 and TRBJ2-7; D gene unclear. This CDR3 comprises 12 residues. The germline CDR1 and CDR2 sequences are MNHNS and SASEGT. Trimming removed 4 bases from V and 2 bases from J, with 6 bases in between. This CDR3 is CASSALAYEQYF. The CDR3 DNA reads as TGTGCCAGCAGTGCACTGGCCTACGAGCAGTACTTC.

As for this clone: The same CDR3 also results from other DNA sequences found in this sample. CDR3 region: CASSLTGGWETQYF. The CDR3 DNA follows: TGTGCCAGCAGTCTAACAGGGGGCTGGGAGACCCAGTACTTC. The chain employs TRBV28 and TRBJ2-5, with 9 bases matching TRBD1. The CDR3 consists of 14 residues. V lost 5 bases, J lost 5 bases, and 6 bases stayed unmatched. Germline CDR1 and CDR2: MDHEN and SYDVKM.